The rows below give T cell receptor beta chains drawn from one sample of a study of T-cell memory formation after mild COVID-19. TCRdb passed the 5' RACE reads through MiXCR, listing each CDR3 protein once. The sample records about 360,000 distinct CDR3 sequences, around 14% being singletons. The specimen was PBMCs or a T cell subset sorted from them (not recorded which). All receptors derive from a man younger than 30 who had mild COVID-19 (a few samples of this study predate the infection). Cell type and time point are not known. CDR3s include the opening cysteine and the closing phenylalanine or tryptophan. D genes are given only for firm matches. Size is stated for part of the rows, as once, few or many counts, or as a class when the clone is expanded.

j_call: TRBJ1-1
clone_size: few
v_call: TRBV5-1
d_call: .
cdr3_aa: CASKDNTRGVNTEAFF
cdr3_nt: TGCGCCAGCAAGGATAATACGAGAGGGGTGAACACTGAAGCTTTCTTT

j_call: TRBJ1-2
clone_size: .
v_call: TRBV4-1
d_call: .
cdr3_aa: CASSQPFRDGYGYTF
cdr3_nt: TGCGCCAGCAGCCAACCCTTCCGGGACGGGTATGGCTACACCTTC

j_call: TRBJ1-3
clone_size: .
v_call: TRBV12-3/TRBV12-4
d_call: .
cdr3_aa: CASSLLGSLSGNTIYF
cdr3_nt: TGTGCCAGCAGTTTATTGGGGTCGCTATCCGGAAACACCATATATTTT

j_call: TRBJ1-6
clone_size: medium-sized
v_call: TRBV12-3/TRBV12-4
d_call: .
cdr3_aa: CASSNPPAPLHF
cdr3_nt: TGTGCCAGCAGTAACCCACCCGCACCCCTCCACTTT

j_call: TRBJ2-3
clone_size: .
v_call: TRBV5-1
d_call: .
cdr3_aa: CASSLAAHQDTQYF
cdr3_nt: TGCGCCAGCAGCCTGGCAGCCCACCAAGATACGCAGTATTTT

j_call: TRBJ2-1
clone_size: few
v_call: TRBV4-1
d_call: TRBD2
cdr3_aa: CASSQSAGGGPHEQFF
cdr3_nt: TGCGCCAGCAGCCAAAGCGCAGGCGGGGGGCCCCATGAGCAGTTCTTC

j_call: TRBJ1-6
clone_size: .
v_call: TRBV9
d_call: .
cdr3_aa: CASSVGIGDYNSPLHF
cdr3_nt: TGTGCCAGCAGCGTAGGGATAGGAGATTATAATTCACCCCTCCACTTT

j_call: TRBJ2-1
clone_size: many
v_call: TRBV7-8
d_call: TRBD2
cdr3_aa: CASSSFGGGLYNEQFF
cdr3_nt: TGTGCCAGCAGCTCCTTCGGGGGGGGCCTCTACAATGAGCAGTTCTTC

j_call: TRBJ1-1
clone_size: few
v_call: TRBV6-5
d_call: .
cdr3_aa: CASTSMGRGDTEAFF
cdr3_nt: TGTGCCAGCACCTCGATGGGGCGGGGGGACACTGAAGCTTTCTTT

j_call: TRBJ2-7
clone_size: .
v_call: TRBV27
d_call: TRBD1
cdr3_aa: CASSNPRQGPSIEQYF
cdr3_nt: TGTGCCAGCAGTAACCCCAGACAGGGGCCCTCTATCGAGCAGTACTTC

j_call: TRBJ2-3
clone_size: many
v_call: TRBV5-1
d_call: .
cdr3_aa: CASSSARGSTDTQYF
cdr3_nt: TGCGCCAGCAGCTCAGCCCGAGGTAGCACAGATACGCAGTATTTT

j_call: TRBJ1-5
clone_size: many
v_call: TRBV6-2/TRBV6-3
d_call: .
cdr3_aa: CASSSAGGGHFNQPQHF
cdr3_nt: TGTGCCAGCAGCTCCGCAGGCGGGGGGCACTTCAATCAGCCCCAGCATTTT

j_call: TRBJ2-5
clone_size: few
v_call: TRBV9
d_call: TRBD2
cdr3_aa: CASSEYSGEETQYF
cdr3_nt: TGTGCCAGCAGCGAGTATAGCGGGGAGGAGACCCAGTACTTC

j_call: TRBJ2-3
clone_size: few
v_call: TRBV20-1
d_call: .
cdr3_aa: CSAGRTLGGDTQYF
cdr3_nt: TGCAGTGCTGGGCGGACACTCGGTGGGGATACGCAGTATTTT

j_call: TRBJ2-3
clone_size: few
v_call: TRBV7-6
d_call: .
cdr3_aa: CASSRLGAKLDTQYF
cdr3_nt: TGTGCCAGCAGCCGCCTGGGGGCTAAACTGGATACGCAGTATTTT

j_call: TRBJ1-2
clone_size: many
v_call: TRBV6-5
d_call: .
cdr3_aa: CASSFTALHDGYTF
cdr3_nt: TGTGCCAGCAGTTTCACAGCCTTGCACGATGGCTACACCTTC

j_call: TRBJ1-2
clone_size: .
v_call: TRBV7-9
d_call: .
cdr3_aa: CASSHLGSNYGYTF
cdr3_nt: TGTGCCAGCAGCCATCTGGGGTCCAACTATGGCTACACCTTC

j_call: TRBJ2-2
clone_size: few
v_call: TRBV29-1
d_call: .
cdr3_aa: CSAWTANTGELFF
cdr3_nt: TGCAGCGCCTGGACCGCCAACACCGGGGAGCTGTTTTTT

j_call: TRBJ2-5
clone_size: .
v_call: TRBV7-2
d_call: .
cdr3_aa: CASSAQRETQYF
cdr3_nt: TGTGCCAGCAGCGCACAACGAGAGACCCAGTACTTC

j_call: TRBJ1-2
clone_size: many
v_call: TRBV7-3
d_call: .
cdr3_aa: CASSLVGGAGYGYTF
cdr3_nt: TGTGCCAGCAGCCTTGTTGGTGGGGCAGGGTATGGCTACACCTTC

j_call: TRBJ1-5
clone_size: .
v_call: TRBV5-4
d_call: .
cdr3_aa: CASSLDLDSNQPQHF
cdr3_nt: TGTGCCAGCAGCTTGGATCTGGATAGCAATCAGCCCCAGCATTTT

j_call: TRBJ2-1
clone_size: .
v_call: TRBV7-3
d_call: .
cdr3_aa: CASSLALTIAEQFF
cdr3_nt: TGTGCCAGCAGCTTAGCCTTGACTATAGCCGAGCAGTTCTTC

j_call: TRBJ2-3
clone_size: .
v_call: TRBV6-2/TRBV6-3
d_call: .
cdr3_aa: CASSYLGTRGRADTQYF
cdr3_nt: TGTGCCAGCAGTTATCTGGGGACAAGAGGTCGGGCAGATACGCAGTATTTT

j_call: TRBJ2-7
clone_size: .
v_call: TRBV20-1
d_call: .
cdr3_aa: CSAPPAGTSYEQYF
cdr3_nt: TGCAGTGCTCCCCCGGCAGGGACTTCCTACGAGCAGTACTTC

j_call: TRBJ2-2
clone_size: few
v_call: TRBV20-1
d_call: .
cdr3_aa: CSARARRVGQRSGELFF
cdr3_nt: TGCAGTGCTAGAGCCCGAAGGGTAGGGCAGAGGAGCGGGGAGCTGTTTTTT

j_call: TRBJ2-2
clone_size: once
v_call: TRBV6-5
d_call: TRBD1
cdr3_aa: CASAAQGAGTGELFF
cdr3_nt: TGTGCCAGCGCGGCCCAGGGGGCGGGCACCGGGGAGCTGTTTTTT

j_call: TRBJ1-4
clone_size: .
v_call: TRBV14
d_call: .
cdr3_aa: CASSQGGRGTNEKLFF
cdr3_nt: TGTGCCAGCAGCCAGGGGGGAAGGGGAACTAATGAAAAACTGTTTTTT

j_call: TRBJ2-1
clone_size: few
v_call: TRBV7-9
d_call: TRBD1
cdr3_aa: CASSFRGGGPNEQFF
cdr3_nt: TGTGCCAGCAGCTTTCGAGGGGGCGGTCCCAATGAGCAGTTCTTC

j_call: TRBJ1-4
clone_size: many
v_call: TRBV28
d_call: TRBD1
cdr3_aa: CASSWDRGIKATNEKLFF
cdr3_nt: TGTGCCAGCAGTTGGGACAGGGGAATCAAAGCAACTAATGAAAAACTGTTTTTT

j_call: TRBJ1-2
clone_size: few
v_call: TRBV5-1
d_call: .
cdr3_aa: CASSLVSANYGYTF
cdr3_nt: TGCGCCAGCAGCTTAGTATCGGCTAACTATGGCTACACCTTC

j_call: TRBJ2-7
clone_size: .
v_call: TRBV10-3
d_call: TRBD1
cdr3_aa: CAFGQGVGYEQYF
cdr3_nt: TGTGCCTTTGGACAGGGGGTGGGGTACGAGCAGTACTTC

j_call: TRBJ2-3
clone_size: many
v_call: TRBV7-6
d_call: TRBD2
cdr3_aa: CASSPGTSGGPNTQYF
cdr3_nt: TGTGCCAGCAGCCCCGGGACTAGCGGGGGCCCCAATACGCAGTATTTT

j_call: TRBJ2-5
clone_size: .
v_call: TRBV4-3
d_call: .
cdr3_aa: CASSQSLGYQETQYF
cdr3_nt: TGCGCCAGCAGCCAATCCTTAGGGTACCAAGAGACCCAGTACTTC

j_call: TRBJ2-5
clone_size: few
v_call: TRBV5-1
d_call: TRBD1
cdr3_aa: CASSFGTGQETQYF
cdr3_nt: TGCGCCAGCAGCTTCGGGACAGGGCAAGAGACCCAGTACTTC

j_call: TRBJ2-2
clone_size: few
v_call: TRBV5-1
d_call: .
cdr3_aa: CASTFSSNPGELFF
cdr3_nt: TGCGCCAGCACCTTTTCAAGCAATCCCGGGGAGCTGTTTTTT

j_call: TRBJ1-1
clone_size: .
v_call: TRBV5-4
d_call: .
cdr3_aa: CASSSGTLNRITEAFF
cdr3_nt: TGTGCCAGCAGCTCCGGGACGCTTAACCGGATCACTGAAGCTTTCTTT

j_call: TRBJ1-2
clone_size: few
v_call: TRBV5-1
d_call: TRBD1
cdr3_aa: CASRSTGQNYGYTF
cdr3_nt: TGCGCCAGCAGGAGTACGGGACAGAACTATGGCTACACCTTC

j_call: TRBJ2-7
clone_size: .
v_call: TRBV7-2
d_call: .
cdr3_aa: CASSAESSYEQYF
cdr3_nt: TGTGCCAGCAGCGCAGAGAGCTCCTACGAGCAGTACTTC

j_call: TRBJ1-2
clone_size: few
v_call: TRBV4-3
d_call: TRBD1
cdr3_aa: CASSQQPGQGALTF
cdr3_nt: TGCGCCAGCAGCCAACAACCGGGACAGGGGGCCCTCACCTTC

j_call: TRBJ1-2
clone_size: few
v_call: TRBV7-3
d_call: .
cdr3_aa: CASSPTGDGNYGYTF
cdr3_nt: TGTGCCAGCAGCCCTACTGGGGACGGCAACTATGGCTACACCTTC

j_call: TRBJ1-2
clone_size: .
v_call: TRBV20-1
d_call: TRBD1
cdr3_aa: CSAPDRGSYGYTF
cdr3_nt: TGCAGTGCCCCGGACAGGGGGAGCTATGGCTACACCTTC

j_call: TRBJ1-2
clone_size: .
v_call: TRBV12-3/TRBV12-4
d_call: .
cdr3_aa: CASSLYGGRLVGGYTF
cdr3_nt: TGTGCCAGCAGTTTATATGGAGGCCGCCTCGTTGGGGGCTACACCTTC

j_call: TRBJ1-1
clone_size: few
v_call: TRBV27
d_call: .
cdr3_aa: CASSLEGRENTEAFF
cdr3_nt: TGTGCCAGCAGTTTGGAGGGACGGGAGAACACTGAAGCTTTCTTT

j_call: TRBJ2-5
clone_size: few
v_call: TRBV10-2
d_call: TRBD2
cdr3_aa: CASTAGEETQYF
cdr3_nt: TGCGCCAGCACGGCGGGGGAAGAGACCCAGTACTTC

j_call: TRBJ1-2
clone_size: few
v_call: TRBV6-1
d_call: TRBD1
cdr3_aa: CASLRQGAGYTF
cdr3_nt: TGTGCCAGCCTGAGACAGGGGGCCGGCTACACCTTC

j_call: TRBJ2-5
clone_size: .
v_call: TRBV14
d_call: .
cdr3_aa: CASSQRLEETQYF
cdr3_nt: TGTGCCAGCAGCCAAAGACTTGAAGAGACCCAGTACTTC

j_call: TRBJ2-6
clone_size: few
v_call: TRBV24-1
d_call: .
cdr3_aa: CATSQYRMSSGANVLTF
cdr3_nt: TGTGCCACCAGTCAATACAGGATGAGCTCTGGGGCCAACGTCCTGACTTTC

j_call: TRBJ1-1
clone_size: few
v_call: TRBV24-1
d_call: .
cdr3_aa: CATSDSSGANTEAFF
cdr3_nt: TGTGCCACCAGTGATTCATCGGGGGCGAACACTGAAGCTTTCTTT

j_call: TRBJ1-1
clone_size: .
v_call: TRBV7-9
d_call: .
cdr3_aa: CASSHPEAFF
cdr3_nt: TGTGCCAGCAGTCACCCTGAAGCTTTCTTT

j_call: TRBJ1-5
clone_size: few
v_call: TRBV12-3/TRBV12-4
d_call: .
cdr3_aa: CASSSNPGGQHF
cdr3_nt: TGTGCCAGCAGTTCAAACCCGGGAGGCCAGCATTTT

j_call: TRBJ1-6
clone_size: many
v_call: TRBV20-1
d_call: .
cdr3_aa: CSARDRGNSPLHF
cdr3_nt: TGCAGTGCTAGAGACAGGGGTAATTCACCCCTCCACTTT

j_call: TRBJ2-5
clone_size: .
v_call: TRBV9
d_call: TRBD2
cdr3_aa: CASSPILAGGGETQYF
cdr3_nt: TGTGCCAGCAGCCCCATCCTAGCGGGGGGAGGAGAGACCCAGTACTTC

j_call: TRBJ2-1
clone_size: .
v_call: TRBV7-2
d_call: TRBD2
cdr3_aa: CASSRGGYYNEQFF
cdr3_nt: TGTGCCAGCAGCCGCGGGGGGTACTACAATGAGCAGTTCTTC

j_call: TRBJ1-6
clone_size: .
v_call: TRBV6-5
d_call: .
cdr3_aa: CASSRDPNSPLHF
cdr3_nt: TGTGCCAGCAGTCGGGACCCGAATTCACCCCTCCACTTT

j_call: TRBJ2-7
clone_size: .
v_call: TRBV2
d_call: .
cdr3_aa: CASSHDSSTGYEQYF
cdr3_nt: TGTGCCAGCAGTCACGACAGTTCCACGGGATACGAGCAGTACTTC

j_call: TRBJ2-7
clone_size: .
v_call: TRBV3-1
d_call: .
cdr3_aa: CASSQIGGLSYEQYF
cdr3_nt: TGTGCCAGCAGCCAAATCGGGGGCCTCTCCTACGAGCAGTACTTC

j_call: TRBJ1-1
clone_size: .
v_call: TRBV19
d_call: .
cdr3_aa: CASRRVAAEAFF
cdr3_nt: TGTGCCAGTAGGCGGGTAGCGGCTGAAGCTTTCTTT

j_call: TRBJ2-1
clone_size: .
v_call: TRBV27
d_call: .
cdr3_aa: CASAWVGGEDEQFF
cdr3_nt: TGTGCCAGTGCCTGGGTGGGGGGTGAAGATGAGCAGTTCTTC

j_call: TRBJ2-7
clone_size: few
v_call: TRBV4-1
d_call: .
cdr3_aa: CASSQEPGRMFYEQYF
cdr3_nt: TGCGCCAGCAGCCAGGAGCCGGGACGGATGTTCTACGAGCAGTACTTC

j_call: TRBJ2-3
clone_size: .
v_call: TRBV7-6
d_call: TRBD1
cdr3_aa: CASSYTTGDTQYF
cdr3_nt: TGTGCCAGCAGCTACACGACAGGGGATACGCAGTATTTT